This TCR beta chain was captured in a study of T cell responses to AZD1222 COVID-19 vaccine. General study findings and limits: At baseline, just five to seven AZD1222 recipients tested seropositive. Most donors were white British, females outnumbered males, and clonal diversity was possibly underestimated.

The sample holds one count of this clone. Antigen unknown. Measured with immunoSEQ multiplex PCR; TCRdb has only the in-frame clones, and not every one. The sample has around 110,000 clones, roughly 92% seen once. CDR3 size: 13 residues. From germline, CDR1 is LNHDA and CDR2 SQIVND (reference sequence). V lost 7 bases to trimming and J lost 2 bases, with 12 bases between them. The chain joins TRBV19 to TRBJ2-7, with a possible D match to TRBD1 (6 bases). This material consisted of peripheral blood, taken 28 days after the second AZD1222 dose. This TCR was recovered from an adult who received the AZD1222 COVID-19 vaccine. The CDR3 DNA reads as TGTGCCAGTAAATCGACAGGAACCTACGAGCAGTACTTC. It is translated as CASKSTGTYEQYF.